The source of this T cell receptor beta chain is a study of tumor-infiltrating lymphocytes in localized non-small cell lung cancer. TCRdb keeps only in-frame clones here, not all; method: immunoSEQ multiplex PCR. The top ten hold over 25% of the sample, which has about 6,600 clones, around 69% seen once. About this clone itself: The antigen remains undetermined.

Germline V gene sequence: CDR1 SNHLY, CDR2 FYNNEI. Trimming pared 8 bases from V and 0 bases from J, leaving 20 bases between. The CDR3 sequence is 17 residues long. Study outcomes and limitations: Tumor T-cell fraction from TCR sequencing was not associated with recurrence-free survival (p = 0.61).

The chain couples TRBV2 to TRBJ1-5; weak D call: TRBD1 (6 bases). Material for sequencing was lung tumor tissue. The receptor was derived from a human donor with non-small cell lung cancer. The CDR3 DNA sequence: TGTGCCAGCGCTGTATCCAGGGGAGGATATAGCAATCAGCCCCAGCATTTT. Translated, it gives CASAVSRGGYSNQPQHF.